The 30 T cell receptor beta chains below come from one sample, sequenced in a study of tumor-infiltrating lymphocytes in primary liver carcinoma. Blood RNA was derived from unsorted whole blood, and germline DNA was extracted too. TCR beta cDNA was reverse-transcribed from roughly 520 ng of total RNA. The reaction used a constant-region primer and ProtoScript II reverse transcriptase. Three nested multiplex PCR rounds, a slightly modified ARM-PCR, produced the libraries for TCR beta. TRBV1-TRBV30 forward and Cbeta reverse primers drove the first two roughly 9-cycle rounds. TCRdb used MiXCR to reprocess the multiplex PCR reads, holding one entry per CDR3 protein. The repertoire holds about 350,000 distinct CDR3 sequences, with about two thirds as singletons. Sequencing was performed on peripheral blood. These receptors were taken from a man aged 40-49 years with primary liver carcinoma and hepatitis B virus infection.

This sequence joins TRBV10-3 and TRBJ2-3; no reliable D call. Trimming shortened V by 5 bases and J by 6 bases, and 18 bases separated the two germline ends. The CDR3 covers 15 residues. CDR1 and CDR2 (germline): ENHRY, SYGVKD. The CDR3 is CAISSNMDTLDTQYF. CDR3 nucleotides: TGTGCCATCAGTAGCAACATGGATACCTTGGATACGCAGTATTTT.

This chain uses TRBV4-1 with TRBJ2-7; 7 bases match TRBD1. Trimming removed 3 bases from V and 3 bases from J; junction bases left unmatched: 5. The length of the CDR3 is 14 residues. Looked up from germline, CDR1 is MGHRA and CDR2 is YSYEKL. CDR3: CASSHGQVGYEQYF. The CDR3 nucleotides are TGCGCCAGCAGCCACGGACAGGTTGGCTACGAGCAGTACTTC.

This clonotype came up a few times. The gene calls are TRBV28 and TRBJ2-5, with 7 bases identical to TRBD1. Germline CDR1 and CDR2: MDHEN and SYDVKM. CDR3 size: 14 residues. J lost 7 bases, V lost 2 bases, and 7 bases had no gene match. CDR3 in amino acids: CASSLEGRGRTQYF. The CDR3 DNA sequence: TGTGCCAGCAGTTTAGAAGGTAGGGGGCGGACCCAGTACTTC.

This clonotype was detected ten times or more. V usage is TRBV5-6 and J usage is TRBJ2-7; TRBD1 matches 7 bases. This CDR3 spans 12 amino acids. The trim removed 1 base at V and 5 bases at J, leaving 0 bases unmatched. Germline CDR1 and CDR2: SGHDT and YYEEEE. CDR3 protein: CASSLRGHEQYF. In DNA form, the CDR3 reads TGTGCCAGCAGCTTGAGGGGGCACGAGCAGTACTTC.

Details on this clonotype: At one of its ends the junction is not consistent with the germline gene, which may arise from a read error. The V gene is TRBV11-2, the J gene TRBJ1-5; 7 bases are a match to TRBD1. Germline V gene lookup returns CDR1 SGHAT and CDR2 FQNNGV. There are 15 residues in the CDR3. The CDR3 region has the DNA TGTGCCAGCAGCTTACACAGGGGTGGCAATAAGCCCCAGCATTTT. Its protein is CASSLHRGGNKPQHF. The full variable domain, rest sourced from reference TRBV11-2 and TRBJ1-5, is EAGVAQSPRYKIIEKRQSVAFWCNPISGHATLYWYQQILGQGPKLLIQFQNNGVVDDSQLPKDRFSAERLKGVDSTLKIQPAKLEDSAVYLCASSLHRGGNKPQHFGDGTRLSIL.

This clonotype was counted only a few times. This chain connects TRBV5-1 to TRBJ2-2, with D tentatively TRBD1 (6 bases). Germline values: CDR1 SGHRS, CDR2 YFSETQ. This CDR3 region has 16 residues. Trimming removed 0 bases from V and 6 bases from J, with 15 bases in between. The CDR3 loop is CASSLVTGVLAGELFF. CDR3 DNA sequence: TGCGCCAGCAGCTTGGTGACAGGAGTTTTGGCCGGGGAGCTGTTTTTT. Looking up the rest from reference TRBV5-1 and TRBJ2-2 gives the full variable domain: KAGVTQTPRYLIKTRGQQVTLSCSPISGHRSVSWYQQTPGQGLQFLFEYFSETQRNKGNFPGRFSGRQFSNSRSEMNVSTLELGDSALYLCASSLVTGVLAGELFFGEGSRLTVL.

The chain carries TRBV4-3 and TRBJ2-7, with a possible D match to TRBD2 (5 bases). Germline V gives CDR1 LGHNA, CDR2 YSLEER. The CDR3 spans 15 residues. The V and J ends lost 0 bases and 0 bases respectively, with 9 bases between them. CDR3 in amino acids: CASSQDSVSSYEQYF. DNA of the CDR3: TGCGCCAGCAGCCAAGATAGCGTTAGCTCCTACGAGCAGTACTTC.

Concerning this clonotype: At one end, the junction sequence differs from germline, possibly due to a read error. In DNA form, the CDR3 reads TGTGCCAGCGGCTTATTTATCGGGTCAGGGGGCCGAGCGTACAATGAGCAGTTCTTC. This encodes CASGLFIGSGGRAYNEQFF. The chain uses TRBV11-1 and TRBJ2-1; the match to TRBD1 covers 8 bases. The CDR3 runs to 19 residues. The V gene's germline CDR1 is SGHAT and CDR2 FQDESV (reference sequence).

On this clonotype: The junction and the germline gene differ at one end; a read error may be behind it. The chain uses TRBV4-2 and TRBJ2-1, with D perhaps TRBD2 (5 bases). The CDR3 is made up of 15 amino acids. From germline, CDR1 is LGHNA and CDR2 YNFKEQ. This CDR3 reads CASSQVPSNYNKQLF. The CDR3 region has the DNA TGTGCCAGCAGCCAAGTGCCTAGCAACTACAATAAGCAGCTCTTC.

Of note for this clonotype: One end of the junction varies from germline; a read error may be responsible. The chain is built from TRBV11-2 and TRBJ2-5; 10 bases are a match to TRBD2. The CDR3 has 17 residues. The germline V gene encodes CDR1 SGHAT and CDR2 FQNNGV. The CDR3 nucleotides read TGTGCCAGCAGCGCTTCTAGCGGGAGTGGGAACTACGAGACCCAGTACTTT. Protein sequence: CASSASSGSGNYETQYF.

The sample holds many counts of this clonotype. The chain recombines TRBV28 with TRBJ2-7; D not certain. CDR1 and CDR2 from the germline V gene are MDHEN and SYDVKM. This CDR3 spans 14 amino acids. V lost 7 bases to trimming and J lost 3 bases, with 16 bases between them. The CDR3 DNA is TGTGCCAGCACCCAGGACCCCCTAGACTACGAGCAGTACTTC. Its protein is CASTQDPLDYEQYF.

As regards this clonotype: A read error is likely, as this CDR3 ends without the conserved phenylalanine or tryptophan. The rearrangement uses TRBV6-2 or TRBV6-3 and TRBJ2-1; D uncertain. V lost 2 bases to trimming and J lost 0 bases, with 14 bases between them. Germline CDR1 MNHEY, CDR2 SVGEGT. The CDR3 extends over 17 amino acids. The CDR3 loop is CASSYPAQDSSYNEQFL. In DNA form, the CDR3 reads TGTGCCAGCAGTTACCCAGCGCAGGATAGCTCCTACAATGAGCAGTTCTTA.

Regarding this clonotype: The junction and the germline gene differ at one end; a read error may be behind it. CDR3 loop: CTSSLGQGPYEQYF. In DNA form, the CDR3 reads TGTACCAGCAGCCTCGGACAGGGTCCCTACGAGCAGTACTTC. The J gene is TRBJ2-7, the V gene TRBV9; 8 bases align to TRBD1. Germline V gene sequence: CDR1 SGDLS, CDR2 YYNGEE. The CDR3 loop spans 14 amino acids.

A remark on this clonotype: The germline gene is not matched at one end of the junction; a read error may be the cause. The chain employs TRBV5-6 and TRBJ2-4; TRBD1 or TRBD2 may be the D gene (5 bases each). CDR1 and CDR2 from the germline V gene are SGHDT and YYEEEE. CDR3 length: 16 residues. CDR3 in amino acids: CVSSEGSRRTKNIQYF. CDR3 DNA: TGTGTCAGCAGCGAGGGGTCCCGACGGACCAAAAACATTCAGTACTTC.

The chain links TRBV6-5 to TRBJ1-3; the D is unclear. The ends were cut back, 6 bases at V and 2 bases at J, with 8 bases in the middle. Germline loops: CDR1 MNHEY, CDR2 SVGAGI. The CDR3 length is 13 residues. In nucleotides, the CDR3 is TGTGCCAGCAGAGGAGATCCTGGAAACACCATATATTTT. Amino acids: CASRGDPGNTIYF.

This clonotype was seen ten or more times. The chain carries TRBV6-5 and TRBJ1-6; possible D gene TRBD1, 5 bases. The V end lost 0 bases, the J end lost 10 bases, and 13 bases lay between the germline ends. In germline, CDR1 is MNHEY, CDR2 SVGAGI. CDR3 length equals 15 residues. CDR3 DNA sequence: TGTGCCAGCAGTTACTCGAAGGGGATTAACTCACCCCTCCACTTT. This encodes CASSYSKGINSPLHF.

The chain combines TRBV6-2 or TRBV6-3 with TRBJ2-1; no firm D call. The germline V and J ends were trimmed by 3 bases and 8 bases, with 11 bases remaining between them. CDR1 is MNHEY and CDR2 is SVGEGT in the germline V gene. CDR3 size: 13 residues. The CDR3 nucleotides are TGTGCCAGCAGTTATTCCACCGTCGATGAGCAGTTCTTC. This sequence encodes CASSYSTVDEQFF.

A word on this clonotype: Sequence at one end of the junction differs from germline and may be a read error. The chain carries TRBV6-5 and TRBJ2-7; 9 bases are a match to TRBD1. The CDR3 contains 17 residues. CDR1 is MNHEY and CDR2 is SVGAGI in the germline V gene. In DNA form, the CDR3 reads TGTGCCAGCATTTACACCGCTCCGGGACAGGGTAATTTCGAGCAGTACTTC. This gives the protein CASIYTAPGQGNFEQYF.

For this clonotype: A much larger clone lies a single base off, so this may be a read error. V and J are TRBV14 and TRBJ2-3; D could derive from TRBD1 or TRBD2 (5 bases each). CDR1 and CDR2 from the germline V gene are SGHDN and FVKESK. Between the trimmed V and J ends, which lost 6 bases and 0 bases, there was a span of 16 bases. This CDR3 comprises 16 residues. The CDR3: CASRPTWGGSTDTQYF. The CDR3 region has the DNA TGTGCCAGCAGGCCTACCTGGGGCGGGAGCACAGATACGCAGTATTTT.

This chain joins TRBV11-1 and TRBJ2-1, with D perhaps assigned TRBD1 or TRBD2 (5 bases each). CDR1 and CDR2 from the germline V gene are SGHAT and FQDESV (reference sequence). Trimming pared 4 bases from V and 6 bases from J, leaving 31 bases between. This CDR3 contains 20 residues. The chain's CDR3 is CASSSPQAVDAAPGRNEQFF. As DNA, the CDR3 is TGTGCCAGCAGCTCCCCTCAGGCAGTGGATGCAGCCCCGGGGCGCAATGAGCAGTTCTTC.

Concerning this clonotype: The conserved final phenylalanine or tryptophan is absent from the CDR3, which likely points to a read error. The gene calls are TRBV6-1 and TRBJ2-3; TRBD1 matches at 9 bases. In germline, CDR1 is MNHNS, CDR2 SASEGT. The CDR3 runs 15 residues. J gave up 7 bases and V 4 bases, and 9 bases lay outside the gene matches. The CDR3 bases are TGTGCCAGCAGTGTCGTAGGACAGGGGCCATATACGCAGTATTCT. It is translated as CASSVVGQGPYTQYS.

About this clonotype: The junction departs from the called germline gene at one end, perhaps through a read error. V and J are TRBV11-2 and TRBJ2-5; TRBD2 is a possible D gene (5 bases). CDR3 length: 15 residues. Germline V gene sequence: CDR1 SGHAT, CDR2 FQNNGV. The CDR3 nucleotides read TGTGCCAGCAGCTTAGGGACTCTTGGGCGAGAGACCCAGTACTTT. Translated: CASSLGTLGRETQYF.

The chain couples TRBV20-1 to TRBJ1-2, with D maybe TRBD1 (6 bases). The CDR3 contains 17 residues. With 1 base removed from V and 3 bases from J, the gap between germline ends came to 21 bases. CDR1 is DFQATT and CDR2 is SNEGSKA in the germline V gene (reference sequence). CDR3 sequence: CSARAPVRDTLHYGYTF. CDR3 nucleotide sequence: TGCAGTGCTAGAGCGCCCGTCCGGGACACCTTACACTATGGCTACACCTTC.

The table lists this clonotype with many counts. The CDR3 DNA reads as TGTGCCAGCAGTGATTTGCGTGGGAACACTGAAGCTTTCTTT. It yields the protein CASSDLRGNTEAFF. The genes are TRBV6-1 and TRBJ1-1; D is uncertain. Germline-derived CDR1 and CDR2 are MNHNS and SASEGT. CDR3 size: 14 residues. Trimming took 3 bases from V and 1 from J, leaving 9 bases between them.

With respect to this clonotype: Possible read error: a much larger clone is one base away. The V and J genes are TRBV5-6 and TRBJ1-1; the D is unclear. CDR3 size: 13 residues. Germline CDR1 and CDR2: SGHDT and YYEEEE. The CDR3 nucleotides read TGTGCCAGCAGCTTGGCAGTGAACTCTGAAGCTTTCTTT. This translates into CASSLAVNSEAFF.

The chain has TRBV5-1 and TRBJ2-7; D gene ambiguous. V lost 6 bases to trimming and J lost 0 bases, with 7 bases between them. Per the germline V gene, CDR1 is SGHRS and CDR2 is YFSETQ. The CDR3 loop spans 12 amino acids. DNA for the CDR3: TGCGCCAGCAATTCAGGCTCCTACGAGCAGTACTTC. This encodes CASNSGSYEQYF. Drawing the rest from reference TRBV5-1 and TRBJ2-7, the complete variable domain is KAGVTQTPRYLIKTRGQQVTLSCSPISGHRSVSWYQQTPGQGLQFLFEYFSETQRNKGNFPGRFSGRQFSNSRSEMNVSTLELGDSALYLCASNSGSYEQYFGPGTRLTVT.

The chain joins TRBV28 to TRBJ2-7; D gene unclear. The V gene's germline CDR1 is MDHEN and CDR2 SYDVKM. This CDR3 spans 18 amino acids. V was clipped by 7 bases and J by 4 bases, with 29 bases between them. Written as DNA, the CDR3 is TGTGCCAGCACTCAAGGAGTGTCGGTTTCGGTTAGCTCGTACGAGCAGTACTTC. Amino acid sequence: CASTQGVSVSVSSYEQYF.

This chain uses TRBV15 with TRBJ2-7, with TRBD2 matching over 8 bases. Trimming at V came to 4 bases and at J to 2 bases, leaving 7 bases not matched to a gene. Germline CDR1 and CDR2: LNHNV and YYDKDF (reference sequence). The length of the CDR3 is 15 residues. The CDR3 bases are TGTGCCACCAGCACCGGGACTAGGACTCCCTACGAGCAGTACTTC. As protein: CATSTGTRTPYEQYF. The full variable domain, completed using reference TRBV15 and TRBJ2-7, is DAMVIQNPRYQVTQFGKPVTLSCSQTLNHNVMYWYQQKSSQAPKLLFHYYDKDFNNEADTPDNFQSRRPNTSFCFLDIRSPGLGDTAMYLCATSTGTRTPYEQYFGPGTRLTVT.

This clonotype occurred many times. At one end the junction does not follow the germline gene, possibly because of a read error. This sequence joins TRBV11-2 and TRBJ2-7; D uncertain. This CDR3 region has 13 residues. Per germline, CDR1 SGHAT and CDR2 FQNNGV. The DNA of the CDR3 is TGTGCCAGCGGCTTTTGGGTTTCAGAAGAGCAGTACTTC. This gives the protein CASGFWVSEEQYF.

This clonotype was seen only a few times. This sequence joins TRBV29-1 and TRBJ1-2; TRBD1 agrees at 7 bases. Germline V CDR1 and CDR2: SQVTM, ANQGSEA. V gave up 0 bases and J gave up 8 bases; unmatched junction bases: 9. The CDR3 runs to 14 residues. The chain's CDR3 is CSVEEGQGDRGYTF. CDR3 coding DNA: TGCAGCGTTGAAGAGGGGCAGGGGGATAGGGGCTACACCTTC.